These 22 T cell receptor beta chains share one sample of origin, sequenced in a study of blood T cells in healthy people across ages (dated by TCRdb to 2015 to 2017). Libraries were built with 5' RACE. The instrument given in TCRdb is Illumina HiSeq 2500. The second PCR ran for about 6 to 12 cycles and used a J-beta primer mix along with a sample-barcoded 5' primer. In-frame beta chains were kept once TCRdb had trimmed the public reads at Q25 with fastp and called clones with MiXCR. Entries are consolidated by CDR3 protein sequence, retaining the most common genes and DNA. Here the sample has hundreds of thousands of distinct CDR3 sequences; under 45% occur a single time. Under 20% of the sample comes from the top ten. Sequenced sample: blood. These receptors all stem from a man aged 60 to 69 in good health.

The chain couples TRBV28 to TRBJ2-2, with D perhaps TRBD1 (6 bases). V was pared by 6 bases and J by 5 bases, with 19 bases between. Germline V gene lookup returns CDR1 MDHEN and CDR2 SYDVKM. The CDR3 sequence is 16 residues long. The CDR3, as DNA: TGTGCCAGCAGGCCAAACAGGGATGGTTATACCGGGGAGCTGTTTTTT. Translated, it gives CASRPNRDGYTGELFF.

The J gene is TRBJ1-6, the V gene TRBV4-1; no firm D call. The CDR3 contains 12 residues. The ends were cut back, 6 bases at V and 6 bases at J, with 6 bases in the middle. Germline V CDR1 and CDR2: MGHRA, YSYEKL. CDR3 amino acids: CASSPINSPLHF. CDR3 nucleotides: TGCGCCAGCAGTCCGATTAATTCACCCCTCCACTTT.

This clonotype was counted only a few times. The chain links TRBV29-1 to TRBJ2-1, with a tentative D call TRBD2 (6 bases). V dropped 6 bases and J dropped 0 bases, with 12 bases sitting between them. In germline, CDR1 is SQVTM, CDR2 ANQGSEA. CDR3 length equals 14 residues. CDR3 sequence: CSVRGLNSYNEQFF. The CDR3 DNA reads TGCAGCGTGAGGGGACTTAACTCCTACAATGAGCAGTTCTTC.

This clonotype appeared a few times. This chain uses TRBV5-1 with TRBJ2-6; D tentatively fits TRBD1 or TRBD2 (5 bases each). V lost 3 bases to trimming and J lost 0 bases, with 16 bases between them. Germline CDR1 is SGHRS and CDR2 is YFSETQ. The CDR3 extends over 18 amino acids. This chain's CDR3 is CASSWGPGPLSGANVLTF. CDR3 coding DNA: TGCGCCAGCAGCTGGGGACCGGGACCGCTCTCTGGGGCCAACGTCCTGACTTTC. Combining the CDR3 with reference TRBV5-1 and TRBJ2-6 gives the whole variable domain KAGVTQTPRYLIKTRGQQVTLSCSPISGHRSVSWYQQTPGQGLQFLFEYFSETQRNKGNFPGRFSGRQFSNSRSEMNVSTLELGDSALYLCASSWGPGPLSGANVLTFGAGSRLTVL.

The rearrangement joins TRBV19 to TRBJ2-3; TRBD2 is a possible D gene (6 bases). CDR1 LNHDA and CDR2 SQIVND come from the germline V gene (reference sequence). V was clipped by 6 bases and J by 4 bases, with 17 bases between them. This CDR3 spans 15 amino acids. CDR3 sequence (DNA): TGTGCCAGTAGCCCCTCAACACTAGCTCCAGATACGCAGTATTTT. As protein: CASSPSTLAPDTQYF.

This clonotype was detected only a few times. The chain uses TRBV6-6 and TRBJ2-5; 14 nucleotides align to TRBD2. This CDR3 has 17 residues. The germline gives CDR1 MNHNY, CDR2 SVGAGI (reference sequence). V lost 6 bases, J lost 4 bases, and 10 bases stayed unmatched. The CDR3 is CASSPGTSGGFAETQYF. Here the CDR3 DNA reads TGTGCCAGCAGCCCCGGGACTAGCGGGGGTTTTGCAGAGACCCAGTACTTC.

The table lists this clonotype with a count of one. The gene calls are TRBV7-2 and TRBJ1-5; no firm D call. Looked up from germline, CDR1 is SGHTA and CDR2 is FQGNSA. V lost 1 base and J lost 3, with 10 bases in between. CDR3 length: 15 amino acids. CDR3 DNA: TGTGCCAGCAGCTTAGAATGGGGAAACAATCAGCCCCAGCATTTT. This sequence encodes CASSLEWGNNQPQHF.

The DNA of the CDR3 is TGTGCCAGCAGTTTATTTGAGGGGCTTGAGACCCAGTACTTC. Translation: CASSLFEGLETQYF. The chain employs TRBV28 and TRBJ2-5; the D call may be TRBD1 or TRBD2 (5 bases each). V lost 1 base and J 5 bases, leaving 11 bases between the germline ends. This CDR3 spans 14 amino acids. CDR1 is MDHEN, CDR2 SYDVKM, per germline.

The J gene is TRBJ1-4, the V gene TRBV4-1, with D perhaps matching TRBD1 (6 bases). The CDR3 consists of 17 residues. Germline CDR1 reads MGHRA; CDR2 reads YSYEKL. The ends were cut back, 0 bases at V and 8 bases at J, with 19 bases in the middle. The CDR3 here is CASSQDQSRGLGEKLFF. DNA of the CDR3: TGCGCCAGCAGCCAAGATCAAAGTCGGGGGCTGGGGGAAAAACTGTTTTTT.

The chain joins TRBV20-1 to TRBJ2-2, with D uncertain. V was cut by 6 bases and J by 1 base, with 3 bases left in between. CDR3 length: 11 amino acids. Germline lookup yields CDR1 DFQATT and CDR2 SNEGSKA (reference sequence). CDR3 amino acids: CSALNTGELFF. For the CDR3, the DNA is TGCAGTGCGCTGAACACCGGGGAGCTGTTTTTT.

The gene calls are TRBV10-3 and TRBJ1-1, with D hard to call. There are 12 residues in the CDR3. The germline V gene encodes CDR1 ENHRY and CDR2 SYGVKD. V was clipped by 3 bases and J by 5 bases, with 7 bases between them. The CDR3 DNA sequence: TGTGCCATCAGTGACCCAACAACTGAAGCTTTCTTT. It is translated as CAISDPTTEAFF.

This clonotype was detected once. At one of its ends the junction is not consistent with the germline gene, which may arise from a read error. The V gene is TRBV9, the J gene TRBJ1-2; the D gene is possibly TRBD1 (5 bases). This CDR3 has 17 residues. The germline CDR1 and CDR2 sequences are SGDLS and YYNGEE. The CDR3: CASSGPRGSVTNYDYTF. In DNA, the CDR3 is TGTGCCAGCAGCGGACCGAGGGGCAGCGTCACTAACTATGACTACACCTTC.

V and J are TRBV20-1 and TRBJ2-5, with unresolved D. This CDR3 contains 13 residues. CDR1 DFQATT and CDR2 SNEGSKA come from the germline V gene (reference sequence). The germline V and J ends were trimmed by 0 bases and 5 bases, with 10 bases remaining between them. In nucleotides, the CDR3 is TGCAGTGCTAGAGACTTGGTGGGGGAGACCCAGTACTTC. It specifies CSARDLVGETQYF.

The chain joins TRBV7-9 to TRBJ2-1; D unclear. Between the trimmed V and J ends, which lost 4 bases and 7 bases, there was a span of 11 bases. The CDR3 consists of 13 residues. Germline-derived CDR1 and CDR2 are SEHNR and FQNEAQ (reference sequence). CDR3 loop: CASSSRPRNEQFF. CDR3 nucleotides: TGTGCCAGCAGCTCACGTCCGCGAAATGAGCAGTTCTTC.

This clonotype turned up a few times. The V gene is TRBV9, the J gene TRBJ2-3; 7 bases agree with TRBD2. CDR1 and CDR2 (germline): SGDLS, YYNGEE. The J segment lost 2 bases and the V segment lost 3 bases, leaving 6 bases of the junction unmatched. The length of the CDR3 is 15 residues. The CDR3 loop reads CASSETGTTTDTQYF. CDR3 DNA: TGTGCCAGCAGCGAGACCGGGACTACCACAGATACGCAGTATTTT.

In regard to this clonotype: A read error is possible here, since a much larger clone lies one base away. This chain links TRBV29-1 with TRBJ2-7, with D uncertain. The V gene's germline CDR1 is SQVTM and CDR2 ANQGSEA. V shed 4 bases and J shed 3 bases, with 7 bases lying between them. The CDR3 is made up of 11 amino acids. CDR3 residues: CSVAKDYEQYF. DNA of the CDR3: TGCAGCGTTGCCAAGGACTACGAGCAGTACTTC.

The rearrangement links TRBV20-1 to TRBJ1-2; 10 positions match TRBD1. Germline V gives CDR1 DFQATT, CDR2 SNEGSKA (reference sequence). The CDR3 is 13 residues long. V was clipped by 5 bases and J by 9 bases; unmatched bases: 9. CDR3 protein: CSAGDRDRGSYTF. Here the CDR3 DNA reads TGCAGTGCTGGGGACCGGGACAGGGGAAGCTACACCTTC.

The chain couples TRBV24-1 to TRBJ2-5, with TRBD2 as a possible D gene (5 bases). CDR3 length equals 15 residues. The germline gives CDR1 KGHDR, CDR2 SFDVKD. Trimming took 3 bases from V and 11 from J, leaving 21 bases between them. The CDR3 region is CATSDPRSPGNEQYF. Here the CDR3 DNA reads TGTGCCACCAGTGATCCCAGGTCCCCGGGGAATGAGCAGTACTTC.

This clonotype was seen only once. In this CDR3 the conserved last residue, phenylalanine or tryptophan, is missing, so a read error is likely. The J gene is TRBJ2-1, the V gene TRBV10-3, with 10 bases matching TRBD2. CDR1 and CDR2 from the germline V gene are ENHRY and SYGVKD. There are 16 residues in the CDR3. The V gene end was trimmed by 6 bases and the J gene end by 5 bases; junction bases not matched to a gene: 10. The CDR3 reads CAIRPSGTSENNEQFL. The CDR3 DNA sequence: TGTGCCATCAGACCGTCCGGGACTAGCGAGAACAATGAGCAGTTCTTA.

The table lists this clonotype with a few counts. This chain uses TRBV6-5 with TRBJ2-1; the match to TRBD2 covers 7 bases. Looked up from germline, CDR1 is MNHEY and CDR2 is SVGAGI. CDR3 length: 15 residues. Trimming cost V 1 base and J 9 bases; bases outside gene matches: 9. The CDR3 here is CASSYLSSGLGEQFF. In nucleotides, the CDR3 is TGTGCCAGCAGTTACTTATCCTCCGGACTAGGTGAGCAGTTCTTC.

This clonotype was detected only a few times. The chain couples TRBV2 to TRBJ2-4; unclear D gene. With 2 bases removed from V and 3 bases from J, the gap between germline ends came to 11 bases. This CDR3 is 15 amino acids long. The germline V gene encodes CDR1 SNHLY and CDR2 FYNNEI. The CDR3 protein is CASSELGLDKNIQYF. CDR3 sequence (DNA): TGTGCCAGCAGTGAACTAGGGTTGGACAAAAACATTCAGTACTTC. Variable domain in full (rest from reference TRBV2 and TRBJ2-4): EPEVTQTPSHQVTQMGQEVILRCVPISNHLYFYWYRQILGQKVEFLVSFYNNEISEKSEIFDDQFSVERPDGSNFTLKIRSTKLEDSAMYFCASSELGLDKNIQYFGAGTRLSVL.

This clonotype was seen a few times. V usage is TRBV27 and J usage is TRBJ2-3; a possible D gene is TRBD1 (6 bases). The CDR3 contains 15 residues. Deletions cut 6 bases from V and 5 bases from J, with 18 bases between. Germline CDR1 reads MNHEY; CDR2 reads SMNVEV (reference sequence). The CDR3 spells CASSRTGFSEDTQYF. In nucleotides, the CDR3 is TGTGCCAGCAGCAGAACAGGGTTCTCGGAAGATACGCAGTATTTT.